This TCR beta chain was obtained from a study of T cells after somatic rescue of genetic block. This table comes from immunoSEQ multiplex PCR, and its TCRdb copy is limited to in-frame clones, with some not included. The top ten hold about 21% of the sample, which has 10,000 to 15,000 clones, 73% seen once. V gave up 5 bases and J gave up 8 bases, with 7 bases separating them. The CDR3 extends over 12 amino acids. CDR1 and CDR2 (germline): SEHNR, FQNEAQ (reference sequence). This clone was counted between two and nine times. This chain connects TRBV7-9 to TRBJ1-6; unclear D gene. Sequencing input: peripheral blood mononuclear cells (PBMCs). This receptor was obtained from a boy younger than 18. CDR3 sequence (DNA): TGTGCCAGCAGCGACTTCTATTCACCCCTCCACTTT. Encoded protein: CASSDFYSPLHF. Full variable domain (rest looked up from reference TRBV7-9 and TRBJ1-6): DTGVSQNPRHKITKRGQNVTFRCDPISEHNRLYWYRQTLGQGPEFLTYFQNEAQLEKSRLLSDRFSAERPKGSFSTLEIQRTEQGDSAMYLCASSDFYSPLHFGNGTRLTVT.